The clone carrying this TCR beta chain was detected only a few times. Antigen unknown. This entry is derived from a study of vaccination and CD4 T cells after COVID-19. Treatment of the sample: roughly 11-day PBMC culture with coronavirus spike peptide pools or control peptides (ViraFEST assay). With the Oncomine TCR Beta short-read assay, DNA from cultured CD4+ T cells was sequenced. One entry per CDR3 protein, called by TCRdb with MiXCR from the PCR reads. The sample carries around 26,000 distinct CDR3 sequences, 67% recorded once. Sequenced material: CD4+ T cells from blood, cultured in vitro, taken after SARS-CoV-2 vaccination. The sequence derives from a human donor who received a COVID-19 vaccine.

CDR3 amino acids: CAQGQGANTEAFF. The CDR3, as DNA: TGTGCCCAGGGACAGGGAGCGAACACTGAAGCTTTCTTT. The J gene is TRBJ1-1, the V gene TRBV21-1; TRBD1 is the table's D call, not checked against the DNA. TRBV21-1 counts as a pseudogene. The CDR3 has 13 residues.